This T cell receptor beta chain originates from a study of blood T cell repertoires in COVID-19. Germline lookup yields CDR1 MNHEY and CDR2 SVGAGI. The CDR3 totals 13 residues. As to this clone: One end of the junction fails to match germline, which may point to a read error. Distinct nucleotide sequences in the sample also encode this CDR3.

Method: immunoSEQ multiplex PCR; TCRdb's copy keeps in-frame clones and lacks some. The data show fewer than 150,000 clones, roughly four fifths seen once. Sequencing was done on a sample of peripheral blood. The genes are TRBV6-5 and TRBJ1-3; D is ambiguous. This receptor was obtained from a woman of 80 years or more in a cohort sampled during active or convalescent COVID-19. The CDR3 DNA reads TGTGCCACCAGTCGGGAATTTGGAAACACCATATATTTT. This sequence encodes CATSREFGNTIYF.